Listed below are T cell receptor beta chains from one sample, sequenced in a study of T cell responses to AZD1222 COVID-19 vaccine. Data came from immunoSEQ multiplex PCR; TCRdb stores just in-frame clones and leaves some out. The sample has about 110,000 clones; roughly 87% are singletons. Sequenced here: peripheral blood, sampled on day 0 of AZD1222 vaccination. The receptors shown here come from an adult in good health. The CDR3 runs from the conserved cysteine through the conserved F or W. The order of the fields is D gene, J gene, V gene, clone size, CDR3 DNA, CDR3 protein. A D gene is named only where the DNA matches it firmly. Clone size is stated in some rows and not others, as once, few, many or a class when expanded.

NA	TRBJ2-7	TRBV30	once	TGTGCCTGGAGTGTAAAGACCGTATCCTCCTACGAGCAGTACTTC	CAWSVKTVSSYEQYF
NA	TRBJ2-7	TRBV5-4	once	TGTGCCAGCAGTTTCCAGGGGTTAAACGAGCAGTACTTC	CASSFQGLNEQYF
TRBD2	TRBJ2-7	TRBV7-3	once	TGTGCCAGCAGCTTAACTAGGCGGGAGGGCCGAGAGCAGTACTTC	CASSLTRREGREQYF
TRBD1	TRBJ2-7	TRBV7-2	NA	TGTGCCAGCAGCATAGACAGGGAAAAGTACGAGCAGTACTTC	CASSIDREKYEQYF
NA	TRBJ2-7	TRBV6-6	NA	TGTGCCAGCAGTTCACAGGGTCCGGAGTACGAGCAGTACTTC	CASSSQGPEYEQYF
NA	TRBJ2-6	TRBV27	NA	TGTGCCAGCAGTTTAGGTGCGGTTGGGGCCAACGTCCTGACTTTC	CASSLGAVGANVLTF
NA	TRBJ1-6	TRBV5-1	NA	TGCGCCAGCAGCTCACCAAACCGGGACGGTAATAATTCACCCCTCCACTTT	CASSSPNRDGNNSPLHF
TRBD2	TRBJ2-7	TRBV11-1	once	TGTGCCAGCGTCGCGCGGGAGGGCCAGAGGGAGCAGTACTTC	CASVAREGQREQYF
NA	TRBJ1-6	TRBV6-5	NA	TGTGCCAGCAGTTACTCGGGGGGGCGCTATGATTCACCCCTCCACTTT	CASSYSGGRYDSPLHF
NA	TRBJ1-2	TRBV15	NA	TGTGCCACCAGCAGAGATAAGGGGCCGGCTGGCTACACCTTC	CATSRDKGPAGYTF
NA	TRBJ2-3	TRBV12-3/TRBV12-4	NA	TGTGCCATGGCCAGGTCTAGCACAGATACGCAGTATTTT	CAMARSSTDTQYF
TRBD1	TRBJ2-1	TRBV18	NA	TGTGCCAGCTCACCACCGTCAGGGGGTTCGTCCTACAATGAGCAGTTCTTC	CASSPPSGGSSYNEQFF
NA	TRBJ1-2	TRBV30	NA	TGTGCCGGGGGAGTAGGGCTCGATGGCTACACCTTC	CAGGVGLDGYTF
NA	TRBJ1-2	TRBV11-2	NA	TGTGCCAGCAGCTTAGGACAGTTCTATGGCTACACCTTC	CASSLGQFYGYTF
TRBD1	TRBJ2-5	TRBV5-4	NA	TGTGCCAGCAGCTTGGCCCGGACAGGGCGAGAGACCCAGTACTTC	CASSLARTGRETQYF
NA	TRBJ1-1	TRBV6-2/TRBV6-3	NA	TGTGCCAGCAGTTACCCTACTCTTACCCCGGGCACTGAAGCTTTCTTT	CASSYPTLTPGTEAFF
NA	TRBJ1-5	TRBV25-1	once	TGTGCCAGCAGTGAGAACAGTCATTCTCAGCCCCAGCATTTT	CASSENSHSQPQHF
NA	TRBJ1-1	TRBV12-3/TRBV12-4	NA	TGTGCCAGCAGTTCCGTTGTGAACACTGAAGCTTTCTTT	CASSSVVNTEAFF
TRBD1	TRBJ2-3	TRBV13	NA	TGTGCCAGCAGCGCCAGCCCAGGACAGGGTACAAGTACTGCAGATACGCAGTATTTT	CASSASPGQGTSTADTQYF
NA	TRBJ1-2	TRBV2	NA	TGTGCCAGCCTCGGAGGCCTTAACTATGGCTACACCTTC	CASLGGLNYGYTF
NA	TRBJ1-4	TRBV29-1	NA	TGCAGCGTTGTAGGGGGGGCTTCTGAAAAACTGTTTTTT	CSVVGGASEKLFF
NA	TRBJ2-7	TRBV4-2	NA	TGTGCCAGCAGCCAAGAGGTAATGGGGGCCGAGCAGTACTTC	CASSQEVMGAEQYF
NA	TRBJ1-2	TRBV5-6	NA	TGTGCCAGCAGCAAAAAATTTATCAGGGCGGGCTACACCTTC	CASSKKFIRAGYTF
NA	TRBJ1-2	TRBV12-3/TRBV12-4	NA	TGTGCCAGCACGGGGAGAAACTATGGCTACACCTTC	CASTGRNYGYTF
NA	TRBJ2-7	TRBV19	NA	TGTGCCAGTAGCCTCTTCGGACTGGGGCCCTCCTACGAGCAGTACTTC	CASSLFGLGPSYEQYF
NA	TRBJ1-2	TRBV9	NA	TGTGCCAGCAGCGCCCAGACCAGTATTGCCTATGGCTACACCTTC	CASSAQTSIAYGYTF
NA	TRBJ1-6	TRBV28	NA	TGTGCCAGCAGTTTACCCACAGGGCTTTCATTAGGTTCACCCCTCCACTTT	CASSLPTGLSLGSPLHF
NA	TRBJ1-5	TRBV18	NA	TGTGCCAGCTCACCGGACAATAGCAATCAGCCCCAGCATTTT	CASSPDNSNQPQHF
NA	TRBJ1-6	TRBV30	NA	TGTGCCTGGGATAGGGCGAATTCACCCCTCCACTTT	CAWDRANSPLHF
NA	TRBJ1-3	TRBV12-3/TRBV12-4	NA	TGTGCCAGCAGTTGGCCCGGGGCACCGGTTTATTTT	CASSWPGAPVYF
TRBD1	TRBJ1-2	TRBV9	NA	TGTGCCAGCAGCTCCAGCTTCGGACAGGGTCATGGCTACACCTTC	CASSSSFGQGHGYTF
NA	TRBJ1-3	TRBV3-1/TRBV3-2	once	TGTGCCAGCAGCCAAGTCAGGGGTTCTGGAAACACCATATATTTT	CASSQVRGSGNTIYF
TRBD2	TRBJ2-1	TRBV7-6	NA	TGTGCCAGCAGCTTAGGGACTAGCGGCTCCTACAATGAGCAGTTCTTC	CASSLGTSGSYNEQFF
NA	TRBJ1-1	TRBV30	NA	TGTGCCTGGGGGAGGAGAGGGTTGAACACTGAAGCTTTCTTT	CAWGRRGLNTEAFF
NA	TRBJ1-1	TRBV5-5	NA	TGTGCCAGCAGCTTGAGAGGGAACACTGAAGCTTTCTTT	CASSLRGNTEAFF
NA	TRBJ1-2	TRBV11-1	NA	TGTGCCAGCAGCCCCCTCGTTCGGGGGCTAAACTATGGCTACACCTTC	CASSPLVRGLNYGYTF
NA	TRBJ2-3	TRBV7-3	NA	TGTGCCAGCAGCTTACGGGACGGCCGGACAGATACGCAGTATTTT	CASSLRDGRTDTQYF
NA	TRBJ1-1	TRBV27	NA	TGTGCCAGCAGAGACAGGAGGGACACTGAAGCTTTCTTT	CASRDRRDTEAFF